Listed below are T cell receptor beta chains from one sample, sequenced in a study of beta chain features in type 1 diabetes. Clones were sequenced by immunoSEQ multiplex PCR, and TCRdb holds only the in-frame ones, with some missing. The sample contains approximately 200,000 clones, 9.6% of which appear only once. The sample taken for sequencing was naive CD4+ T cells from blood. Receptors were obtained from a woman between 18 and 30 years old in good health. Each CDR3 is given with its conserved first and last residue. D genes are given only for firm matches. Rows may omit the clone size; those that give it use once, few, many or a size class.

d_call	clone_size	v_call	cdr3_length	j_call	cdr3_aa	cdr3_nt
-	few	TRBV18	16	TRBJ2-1	CASSPLFLGGYNEQFF	TGTGCCAGCTCACCATTATTTTTGGGGGGCTACAATGAGCAGTTCTTC
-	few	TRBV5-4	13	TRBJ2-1	CASSTPGDNEQFF	TGTGCCAGCAGCACCCCAGGGGACAATGAGCAGTTCTTC
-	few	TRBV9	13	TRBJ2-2	CASSAGNTGELFF	TGTGCCAGCAGCGCCGGTAACACCGGGGAGCTGTTTTTT
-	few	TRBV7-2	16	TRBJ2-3	CASSLNGGGGADTQYF	TGTGCCAGCAGCTTAAACGGTGGAGGGGGCGCAGATACGCAGTATTTT
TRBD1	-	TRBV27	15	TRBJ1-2	CASSLTGGRPRGYTF	TGTGCCAGCAGTTTAACAGGGGGCCGCCCTAGGGGCTACACCTTC
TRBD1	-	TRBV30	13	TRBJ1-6	CAWMGQGNSPLHF	TGTGCCTGGATGGGACAGGGTAATTCACCCCTCCACTTT
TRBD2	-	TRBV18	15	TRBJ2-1	CASSPELAGPNEQFF	TGTGCCAGCTCACCTGAACTAGCGGGACCCAATGAGCAGTTCTTC
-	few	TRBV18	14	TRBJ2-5	CASSPERIQETQYF	TGTGCCAGCTCACCGGAGAGAATCCAAGAGACCCAGTACTTC
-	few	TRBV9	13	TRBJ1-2	CASSVGRAYGYTF	TGTGCCAGCAGCGTAGGTCGCGCCTATGGCTACACCTTC
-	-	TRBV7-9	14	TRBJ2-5	CASSPPRQGETQYF	TGTGCCAGCAGCCCCCCTAGGCAGGGTGAGACCCAGTACTTC
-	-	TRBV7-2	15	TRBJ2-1	CASSFSAGRSNEQFF	TGTGCCAGCAGCTTTTCTGCCGGTAGGAGCAATGAGCAGTTCTTC
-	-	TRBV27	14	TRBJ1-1	CASSFSGASGEAFF	TGTGCCAGCAGTTTTAGTGGGGCTAGTGGTGAAGCTTTCTTT
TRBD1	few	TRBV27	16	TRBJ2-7	CASSFAGQAYSYEQYF	TGTGCCAGCAGTTTCGCGGGACAGGCCTACTCCTACGAGCAGTACTTC
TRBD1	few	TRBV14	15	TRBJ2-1	CASSRSDRGNNEQFF	TGTGCCAGCAGCCGCTCGGACAGGGGTAACAATGAGCAGTTCTTC
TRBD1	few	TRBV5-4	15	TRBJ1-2	CASSLRGQGPYGYTF	TGTGCCAGCAGCTTGAGGGGACAGGGTCCCTATGGCTACACCTTC
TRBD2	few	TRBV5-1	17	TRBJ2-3	CASSLDPGLAGTDTQYF	TGCGCCAGCAGCTTGGATCCGGGACTAGCGGGCACAGATACGCAGTATTTT
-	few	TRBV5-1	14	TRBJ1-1	CASSQQGSNTEAFF	TGCGCCAGCAGTCAACAGGGTTCGAACACTGAAGCTTTCTTT
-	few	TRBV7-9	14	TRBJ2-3	CASSLGLLLDTQYF	TGTGCCAGCAGCTTAGGACTCCTGCTCGATACGCAGTATTTT
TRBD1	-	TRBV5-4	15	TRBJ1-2	CASRSKPGQGGGYTF	TGTGCCAGCAGGTCCAAACCGGGACAGGGGGGTGGCTACACCTTC
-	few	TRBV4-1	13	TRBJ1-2	CASPRDPNYGYTF	TGCGCCAGCCCTCGGGATCCCAACTATGGCTACACCTTC
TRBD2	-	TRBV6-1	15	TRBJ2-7	CASSERLAETYEQYF	TGTGCCAGCAGTGAACGGCTAGCGGAAACCTACGAGCAGTACTTC
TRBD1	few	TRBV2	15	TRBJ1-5	CASRINRGPDQPQHF	TGTGCCAGCAGAATTAACAGGGGGCCCGATCAGCCCCAGCATTTT
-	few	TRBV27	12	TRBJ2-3	CARGHNLDTQYF	TGTGCCAGGGGCCACAATTTAGATACGCAGTATTTT
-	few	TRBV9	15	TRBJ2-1	CASSVVLGPYNEQFF	TGTGCCAGCAGCGTAGTTCTGGGGCCTTACAATGAGCAGTTCTTC
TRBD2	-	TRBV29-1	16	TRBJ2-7	CSAAGPSGRNLYEQYF	TGCAGCGCCGCAGGCCCTAGCGGGAGGAACCTTTACGAGCAGTACTTC
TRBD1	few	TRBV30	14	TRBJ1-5	CAWRGQGNNQPQHF	TGTGCCTGGAGGGGACAGGGGAACAATCAGCCCCAGCATTTT